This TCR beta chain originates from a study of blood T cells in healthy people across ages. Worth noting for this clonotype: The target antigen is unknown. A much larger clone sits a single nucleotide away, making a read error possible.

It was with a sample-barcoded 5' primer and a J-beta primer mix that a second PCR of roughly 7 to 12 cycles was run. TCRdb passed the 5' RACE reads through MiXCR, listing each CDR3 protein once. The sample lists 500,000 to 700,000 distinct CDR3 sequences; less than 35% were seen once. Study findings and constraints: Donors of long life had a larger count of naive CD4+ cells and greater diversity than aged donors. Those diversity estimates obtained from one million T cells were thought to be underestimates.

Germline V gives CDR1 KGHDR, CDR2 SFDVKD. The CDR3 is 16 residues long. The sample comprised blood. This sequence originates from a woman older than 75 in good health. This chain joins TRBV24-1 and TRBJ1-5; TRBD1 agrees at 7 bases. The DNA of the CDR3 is TGTACCACCAGTGACCACGTAGGACAGGGCAATCAGCCCCAGCATTTT. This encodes CTTSDHVGQGNQPQHF.